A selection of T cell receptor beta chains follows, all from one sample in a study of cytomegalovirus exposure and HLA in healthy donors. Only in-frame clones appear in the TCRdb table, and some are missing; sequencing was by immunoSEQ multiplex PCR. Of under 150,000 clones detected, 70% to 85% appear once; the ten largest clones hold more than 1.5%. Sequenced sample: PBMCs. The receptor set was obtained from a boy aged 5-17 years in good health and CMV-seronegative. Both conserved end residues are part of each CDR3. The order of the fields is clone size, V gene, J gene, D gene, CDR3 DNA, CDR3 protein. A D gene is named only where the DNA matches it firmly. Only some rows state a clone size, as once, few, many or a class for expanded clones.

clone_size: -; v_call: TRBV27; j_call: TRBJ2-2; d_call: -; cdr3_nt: TGTGCCAGCGGCCGACCTAGCGGGGAGCTGTTTTTT; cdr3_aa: CASGRPSGELFF
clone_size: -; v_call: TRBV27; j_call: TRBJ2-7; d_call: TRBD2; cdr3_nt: TGTGCCAGCAGTCAAACCAGCCCTCGGGACTATCTCTCAAGGAGCTCCTACGAGCAGTACTTC; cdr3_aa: CASSQTSPRDYLSRSSYEQYF
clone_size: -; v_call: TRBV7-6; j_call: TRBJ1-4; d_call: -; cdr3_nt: TGTGCCAGCAGCCTAAACCGGGGTGAAAAACTGTTTTTT; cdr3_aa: CASSLNRGEKLFF
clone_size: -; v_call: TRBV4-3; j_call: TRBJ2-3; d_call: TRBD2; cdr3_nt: TGCGCCAGCAGCCAATCTAGCGGATCTACAGATACGCAGTATTTT; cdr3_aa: CASSQSSGSTDTQYF
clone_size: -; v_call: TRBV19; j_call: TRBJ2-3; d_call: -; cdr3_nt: TGTGCCAGTAGTATCAGCGAGGGTCTAAGCACAGATACGCAGTATTTT; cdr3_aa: CASSISEGLSTDTQYF
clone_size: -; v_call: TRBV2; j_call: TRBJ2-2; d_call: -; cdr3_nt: TGTGCCAGCAGGGTGACAGTGAACACCGGGGAGCTGTTTTTT; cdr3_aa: CASRVTVNTGELFF
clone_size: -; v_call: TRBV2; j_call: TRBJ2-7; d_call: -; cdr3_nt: TGTGCCAGCAAAGGGGTCAGGGGCGAGCAGTACTTC; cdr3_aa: CASKGVRGEQYF
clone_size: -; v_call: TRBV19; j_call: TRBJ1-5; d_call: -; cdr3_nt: TGTGCCAGTAGTCTGACTCCTCTTGGCAATCAGCCCCAGCATTTT; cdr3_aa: CASSLTPLGNQPQHF
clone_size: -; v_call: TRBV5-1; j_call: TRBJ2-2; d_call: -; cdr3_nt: TGCGCCAGCAGCTTGGATAGCGTGAACACCGGGGAGCTGTTTTTT; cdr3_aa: CASSLDSVNTGELFF
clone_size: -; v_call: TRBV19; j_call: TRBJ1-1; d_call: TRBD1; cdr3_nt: TGTGCCAGTACCACTTCAGGGGGCGTCACTGAAGCTTTCTTT; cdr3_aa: CASTTSGGVTEAFF
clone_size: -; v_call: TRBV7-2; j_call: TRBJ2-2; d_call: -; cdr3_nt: TGTGCCAGCAGCTTAGTCCAGTCTGCCCGGGAGCTGTTTTTT; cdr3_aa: CASSLVQSARELFF
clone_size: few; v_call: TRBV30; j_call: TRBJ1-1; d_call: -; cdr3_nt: TGTGCCTGGAGTGTTTACAATGAAGCTTTCTTT; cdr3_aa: CAWSVYNEAFF
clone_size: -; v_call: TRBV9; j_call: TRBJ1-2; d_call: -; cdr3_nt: TGTGCCAGCAGCGTGACCAACCGGACAGTGGGGGCTCTTAGTGGCTACACCTTC; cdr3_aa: CASSVTNRTVGALSGYTF
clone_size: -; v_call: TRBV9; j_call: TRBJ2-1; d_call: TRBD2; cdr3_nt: TGTGCCAGCAGCGCACTAGCGGGTGTAAATGAGCAGTTCTTC; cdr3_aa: CASSALAGVNEQFF
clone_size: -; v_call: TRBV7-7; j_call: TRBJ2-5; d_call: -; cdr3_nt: TGTGCCAGCAGCTTATCGGAACAGACAGTCGAGACCCAGTACTTC; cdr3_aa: CASSLSEQTVETQYF
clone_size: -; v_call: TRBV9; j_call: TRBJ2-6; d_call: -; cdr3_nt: TGTGCCAGCAGCGTAGGCTTTTTGAGGGATGGGGCCAACGTCCTGACTTTC; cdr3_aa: CASSVGFLRDGANVLTF